The 8 T cell receptor beta chains given below trace back to one sample, sequenced in a study of OX40 agonist ivuxolimab in advanced cancers. Library preparation was by the immunoSEQ multiplex PCR assay. Imported from immuneACCESS, the table was reduced by TCRdb to in-frame sequences with V and J called. These copies leave out some clones; in studies compared against another copy, an unresolved V gene accounts for under half, and the cause of the remainder is not known. This sample comprises about 54,000 clones, roughly nine tenths of them detected only once. The ten largest clones capture over 9.5% of the sample. The sequenced sample was CD4+ or CD8+ T cells sorted from blood, obtained in a trial of the OX40 agonist ivuxolimab. The receptor source for this set is an adult with an advanced solid tumor such as melanoma, head and neck, liver or kidney cancer.

V usage is TRBV5-1 and J usage is TRBJ1-4; 7 positions agree with TRBD1. Per the germline V gene, CDR1 is SGHRS and CDR2 is YFSETQ. V trimming: 1 base; J trimming: 7 bases; junction bases outside the gene matches: 7. The CDR3 runs 15 residues. The DNA for the CDR3 is TGCGCCAGCAGCTTGTTGGGGGCAGGGGGTGAAAAACTGTTTTTT. Its translation: CASSLLGAGGEKLFF.

The CDR3 here is CASSSGETQYF. CDR3 sequence (DNA): TGTGCCAGCAGTTCGGGGGAGACCCAGTACTTC. This chain links TRBV7-2 with TRBJ2-5, with D perhaps TRBD2 (5 bases). CDR1 and CDR2 from the germline V gene are SGHTA and FQGNSA. V was clipped by 6 bases and J by 5 bases, with 7 bases between them. This CDR3 is 11 amino acids long.

The V and J genes are TRBV5-1 and TRBJ2-7; TRBD1 is a possible D gene (8 bases). The CDR3 totals 16 residues. The V gene lost 4 bases and the J gene lost 7 bases, with 24 bases spanning the gap. Germline V gene lookup returns CDR1 SGHRS and CDR2 YFSETQ. CDR3 in amino acids: CASSPARGDRTGEQYF. The CDR3 bases are TGCGCCAGCAGCCCGGCTCGGGGGGACAGGACGGGTGAGCAGTACTTC.

This chain links TRBV15 with TRBJ2-5; 7 positions match TRBD2. The end of the DNA is better explained by TRBJ2-7, so the J call may be wrong. The length of the CDR3 is 15 residues. Germline V gives CDR1 LNHNV, CDR2 YYDKDF (reference sequence). Here the CDR3 reads CATSNGRRFPYEQYF. CDR3 DNA sequence: TGTGCCACCAGCAACGGGAGGCGCTTTCCATACGAGCAGTACTTC.

The chain recombines TRBV27 with TRBJ2-3; D is undetermined. CDR3 length equals 13 residues. Trimming took 2 bases from V and 8 from J, leaving 11 bases between them. Germline lookup yields CDR1 MNHEY and CDR2 SMNVEV (reference sequence). As DNA, the CDR3 is TGTGCCAGCAGTTTACAAGCACGAGGTACGCAGTATTTT. The encoded protein is CASSLQARGTQYF.

V usage is TRBV28 and J usage is TRBJ2-7; D might be TRBD2 (5 bases). The CDR3 totals 13 residues. Per germline, CDR1 MDHEN and CDR2 SYDVKM. The V end lost 2 bases, the J end lost 7 bases, and 12 bases lay between the germline ends. CDR3 DNA sequence: TGTGCCAGCAGTTTAGACGCCCCGGGGGAGCAGTACTTC. Translation gives CASSLDAPGEQYF.

The rearrangement links TRBV14 to TRBJ1-2; no firm D call. CDR3 length: 13 amino acids. The V end lost 1 base, the J end lost 2 bases, and 5 bases lay between the germline ends. CDR1 SGHDN and CDR2 FVKESK come from the germline V gene. CDR3 protein: CASSQVRNYGYTF. The CDR3 DNA follows: TGTGCCAGCAGCCAAGTCCGAAACTATGGCTACACCTTC.

The chain has TRBV4-2 and TRBJ2-4, with TRBD1 identical over 9 bases. The CDR3 contains 14 residues. CDR1 is LGHNA, CDR2 YNFKEQ, per germline. Trimming removed 0 bases from V and 8 bases from J; junction bases left unmatched: 2. The CDR3 coding sequence is TGTGCCAGCAGCCAAGAGGGACAGGGATACATTCAGTACTTC. It translates to CASSQEGQGYIQYF.